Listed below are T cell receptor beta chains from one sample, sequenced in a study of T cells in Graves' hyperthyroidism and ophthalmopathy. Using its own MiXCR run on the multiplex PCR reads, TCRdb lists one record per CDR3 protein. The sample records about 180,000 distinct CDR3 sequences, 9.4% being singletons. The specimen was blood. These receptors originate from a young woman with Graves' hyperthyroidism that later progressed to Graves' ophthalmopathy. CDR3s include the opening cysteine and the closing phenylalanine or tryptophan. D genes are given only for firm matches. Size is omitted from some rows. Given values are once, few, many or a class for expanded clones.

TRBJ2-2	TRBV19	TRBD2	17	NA	TGTGCCAGTAAGTCGGTAGCGGGTGAATCGAACACCGGGGAGCTGTTTTTT	CASKSVAGESNTGELFF
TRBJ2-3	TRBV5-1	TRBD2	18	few	TGCGCCAGCAGCTTGGGGACTAGCGGGAGGACTAGCACAGATACGCAGTATTTT	CASSLGTSGRTSTDTQYF
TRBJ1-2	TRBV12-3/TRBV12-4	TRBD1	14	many	TGTGCCAGCAGTTTAGGAGACAGGGAAGGAGGCTACACCTTC	CASSLGDREGGYTF
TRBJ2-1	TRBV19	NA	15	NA	TGTGCCAGTAGTATAGTGGGCCAGGGAGATTGGGAGCAGTTCTTC	CASSIVGQGDWEQFF
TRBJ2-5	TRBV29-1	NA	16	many	TGCAGCGTTGAAGGTCGACGAGCCGAACACCAAGAGACCCAGTACTTC	CSVEGRRAEHQETQYF
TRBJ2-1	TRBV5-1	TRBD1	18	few	TGCGCCAGCAGCTTGTTCGGGACAGGATTGAGCTCCTACAATGAGCAGTTCTTC	CASSLFGTGLSSYNEQFF
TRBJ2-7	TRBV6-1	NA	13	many	TGTGCCAGCAGTAGGACAGTAACCTACGAGCAGTACTTC	CASSRTVTYEQYF
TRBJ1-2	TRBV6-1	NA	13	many	TGTGCCAGCACAAGCGGACAGATCTATGGCTACACCTTC	CASTSGQIYGYTF
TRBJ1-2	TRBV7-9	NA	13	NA	TGTGCCAGCAGCTTAGGTCCAGCGTATGGCTACGCCTTC	CASSLGPAYGYAF
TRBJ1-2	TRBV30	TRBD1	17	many	TGTGCCTGGAGTCCCCCAGGGTTTAGAGGGGGCTTTTATGGCTACACCTTC	CAWSPPGFRGGFYGYTF
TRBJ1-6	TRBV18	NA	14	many	TGTGCCAGCTCACCACGACCCTCGGATTCACCCCTCCACTTT	CASSPRPSDSPLHF
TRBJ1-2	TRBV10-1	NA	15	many	TGCGCTAGCAACCCAAAAGGGGCCCCCAACTATGGCTACACCTTC	CASNPKGAPNYGYTF
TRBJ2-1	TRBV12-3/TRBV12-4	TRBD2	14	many	TGTGCCAGCAACAACGGGGGGGCCTACAATGAGCAGTTCTTC	CASNNGGAYNEQFF
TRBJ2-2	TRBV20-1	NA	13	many	TGCAGTGCTAGAGATCTCGAGACCGGGGAGCTGTTTTTT	CSARDLETGELFF
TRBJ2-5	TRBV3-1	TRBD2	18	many	TGTGCCAGCAGTTCCTTAGCGGGAGGGCCCTCGTGGCAAGAGACCCAGTACTTC	CASSSLAGGPSWQETQYF
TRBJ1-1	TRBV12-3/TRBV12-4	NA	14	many	TGTGCCAGCAGTTTAGCACCGGGTAGTACTGAAGCTTTCTTT	CASSLAPGSTEAFF
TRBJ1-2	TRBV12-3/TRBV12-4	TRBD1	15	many	TGTGCCAGCAGTCCGACGAAGACAGGGTTCTATGGCTACACCTTC	CASSPTKTGFYGYTF
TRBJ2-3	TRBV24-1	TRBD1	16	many	TGTGCCACCAGTGATTACGGGACAGGGGTTACAAATACGCAGTATTTT	CATSDYGTGVTNTQYF